The 2 T cell receptor beta chains in this list originate from one sample, sequenced in a study of shared clonotypes between healthy human individuals. Sequencing was performed with immunoSEQ multiplex PCR; in TCRdb, only in-frame clones are kept and a portion is missing. Counted here are around 650,000 clones, roughly 95% occurring once; the ten biggest clones make up approximately 0.1%. Naive CD8 cells, CD45RO-negative and positively selected for CCR7, excluded terminally differentiated effector memory CD45RA+ cells. Source material: naive CD8+ T cells sorted from blood. The receptor source for this set is a woman in her 30s in good health.

The V call is TRBV29-1, the J call TRBJ2-4; 14 nucleotides line up with TRBD2. The V gene's germline CDR1 is SQVTM and CDR2 ANQGSEA. Losses at the gene ends were 0 bases for V and 8 bases for J; bases not matched to a gene: 6. The CDR3 runs to 16 residues. The CDR3 spells CSVEDGTSGRFYIQYF. CDR3 nucleotide sequence: TGCAGCGTTGAAGATGGGACTAGCGGGAGATTTTACATTCAGTACTTC. Full variable domain (rest looked up from reference TRBV29-1 and TRBJ2-4): SAVISQKPSRDICQRGTSLTIQCQVDSQVTMMFWYRQQPGQSLTLIATANQGSEATYESGFVIDKFPISRPNLTFSTLTVSNMSPEDSSIYLCSVEDGTSGRFYIQYFGAGTRLSVL.

The chain couples TRBV7-9 to TRBJ2-3; 7 bases agree with TRBD2. Germline V gene lookup returns CDR1 SEHNR and CDR2 FQNEAQ (reference sequence). This CDR3 is 14 amino acids long. After removal of 0 bases from V and 8 bases from J, the junction contained 5 bases not matched to a gene. The CDR3 is CASSLALGGSTQYF. CDR3 nucleotides: TGTGCCAGCAGCTTAGCGCTTGGCGGGAGTACGCAGTATTTT.